This is a list of T cell receptor beta chains from one sample in a study of T cells after yellow fever vaccination. TCRdb called the 5' RACE reads again in MiXCR, with one record for every CDR3 protein. The sample carries approximately 610,000 distinct CDR3 sequences, around a sixth recorded once. Specimen: PBMCs, collected 5 days after the first yellow fever vaccination. Receptors were obtained from a man aged 18 to 35 who received the YFV17D yellow fever vaccine. Both conserved end residues are trimmed from each CDR3. Each record gives: D gene, V gene, J gene, CDR3 protein. D genes are given only for firm matches.

TRBD1	TRBV5-6	TRBJ1-4	ASSKDRDPNEKLF
.	TRBV7-7	TRBJ2-3	ASSLTDSDTQY
.	TRBV4-3	TRBJ1-2	ASSQENGFTVAGYT
.	TRBV7-9	TRBJ2-3	ASSLSHGSYSTDTQY
TRBD1	TRBV19	TRBJ1-1	ASSERPGQGRLTARAF
.	TRBV12-3/TRBV12-4	TRBJ2-1	ASRQGGRASGEQF
.	TRBV6-6	TRBJ2-2	ASLNTGELF
TRBD1	TRBV20-1	TRBJ1-2	SARQGGYGYT
.	TRBV2	TRBJ1-1	ASSEWGGAF
.	TRBV3-1	TRBJ2-1	ASSRRPEGGGAKF
TRBD1	TRBV6-1	TRBJ1-6	ASKLSGQGNSPLH
TRBD1	TRBV12-3/TRBV12-4	TRBJ1-1	ASSPRDREAF
.	TRBV4-3	TRBJ2-1	ASSQEITPRGAYNEQF
.	TRBV5-1	TRBJ2-5	ASSPGDWETQY
TRBD1	TRBV7-2	TRBJ2-7	ASSRDRHEQY
TRBD2	TRBV7-3	TRBJ2-3	ASALRKGGADTQY
.	TRBV30	TRBJ2-7	AWSPPGAVQY
.	TRBV7-6	TRBJ2-3	ASSSQLEYTQY
.	TRBV7-8	TRBJ1-4	ASSDRDGNEKLF
TRBD1	TRBV11-3	TRBJ2-2	ASSLAGQQGYGELF
.	TRBV7-8	TRBJ1-4	ASSFLIGEYNEKLF
.	TRBV7-9	TRBJ1-1	ASSPRGGGIREAF
.	TRBV18	TRBJ2-3	ASSQLPSSTDTQY
TRBD1	TRBV7-9	TRBJ2-3	ASSWGQGLDTDTQY
TRBD1	TRBV4-3	TRBJ2-5	ASSRNTGAGETQY
TRBD1	TRBV10-3	TRBJ1-2	AIRPPGQGSGYT
.	TRBV10-3	TRBJ2-5	AISESGRQETQY
.	TRBV5-1	TRBJ1-1	ASSLGGGAGYHTEAF
.	TRBV4-1	TRBJ1-2	ASSQLGMGYT
TRBD1	TRBV5-4	TRBJ1-6	ASSLDQGGNSPLH
.	TRBV12-3/TRBV12-4	TRBJ2-2	ASSSGPPRELF
.	TRBV6-2/TRBV6-3	TRBJ2-7	ASTTRSYEQY
TRBD1	TRBV6-5	TRBJ1-1	ASSYSGRQGAF